Sequencing of this TCR beta chain was carried out in a study of immune evolution from preneoplasia to lung adenocarcinoma. Study-wide findings and caveats: Normal lung had highest clonality; later lesions appeared denser, more diverse. Normal lung had the highest top T cell clone frequencies.

This clone was counted only a few times. Its matching antigen is unknown. V lost 4 bases and J 2 bases, leaving 9 bases between the germline ends. CDR1 and CDR2 from the germline V gene are MNHEY and SVGAGI. The CDR3 is made up of 15 amino acids. Produced via immunoSEQ multiplex PCR; TCRdb's table is partial and in-frame only. The data show approximately 8,600 clones, roughly 76% seen once. Patients had resection in Japan or China between the mid-2010s and the late 2010s. After pathologic assessment, macro-dissection selected premalignant or tumor cells for extraction. The receptor was isolated from a donor at least 70 years old with lung adenocarcinoma. This rearrangement joins TRBV6-5 to TRBJ2-6; the D gene is possibly TRBD1 (5 bases). The sequenced material came from FFPE minimally invasive lung adenocarcinoma tissue. CDR3: CASSFRVAGANVLTF. In nucleotides, the CDR3 is TGTGCCAGCAGTTTCAGGGTCGCTGGGGCCAACGTCCTGACTTTC.